The rows below give T cell receptor beta chains drawn from one sample of a study of CD8 T cells in Susac syndrome. TCRdb analysed the immunoSEQ multiplex PCR reads with MiXCR anew, one entry per CDR3 protein. The table shows 150,000 to 200,000 distinct CDR3 sequences, with approximately 93% occurring only once. The sequenced material came from CD4+ T cells from PBMCs. The receptor set was obtained from a human donor with multiple sclerosis. CDR3s include the opening cysteine and the closing phenylalanine or tryptophan. The D gene is left open where the match is weak. Some rows mark clone size as missing; the rest say once, few, many or name a class of expanded clone.

clone_size	cdr3_length	v_call	j_call	d_call	cdr3_nt	cdr3_aa
-	13	TRBV18	TRBJ2-7	-	TGTGCCAGCTCACCACCGACAGACTACGAGCAGTACTTC	CASSPPTDYEQYF
-	13	TRBV7-2	TRBJ2-3	-	TGTGCCAGCAGCGCTTCTGGGAAGGATACGCAGTATTTT	CASSASGKDTQYF
-	15	TRBV20-1	TRBJ2-5	TRBD2	TGCAGTGCTAGAGATCCAGTAGCGGGGGCCGAGACCCAGTACTTC	CSARDPVAGAETQYF
once	14	TRBV19	TRBJ2-5	TRBD1	TGTGCCAGTAGTACAAGGACAGGGGGAGAGACCCAGTACTTC	CASSTRTGGETQYF
-	13	TRBV2	TRBJ2-5	-	TGTGCCAGCACCCGAGACCAACAAGAGACCCAGTACTTC	CASTRDQQETQYF
once	12	TRBV28	TRBJ2-5	TRBD1	TGTGCCAGTAGGGGGCCTGGCGAGACCCAGTACTTC	CASRGPGETQYF
-	15	TRBV28	TRBJ1-4	-	TGTGCCAGCACCCAACAGCCTTCAACTAATGAAAAACTGTTTTTT	CASTQQPSTNEKLFF
-	13	TRBV6-2/TRBV6-3	TRBJ2-7	-	TGTGCCAGCAGGAGTACAAATTCCTACGAGCAGTACTTC	CASRSTNSYEQYF
-	16	TRBV27	TRBJ2-6	-	TGTGCCAGCAGTTTACAGGGGCCCCCTGGGGCCAACGTCCTGACTTTC	CASSLQGPPGANVLTF
-	12	TRBV18	TRBJ1-5	-	TGTGCCAGCTCACCCGAAAAACAGCCCCAGCATTTT	CASSPEKQPQHF
-	12	TRBV12-3/TRBV12-4	TRBJ1-4	-	TGTGCCAGCAGTGGGGGTAGGGAAAAACTGTTTTTT	CASSGGREKLFF
-	12	TRBV20-1	TRBJ1-1	-	TGCAGTACCATAGAACAGTACACTGAAGCTTTCTTT	CSTIEQYTEAFF
once	13	TRBV20-1	TRBJ1-5	-	TGCAGTGCTAGAGCAGGGGTGGATCAGCCCCAGCATTTT	CSARAGVDQPQHF
-	14	TRBV12-3/TRBV12-4	TRBJ2-3	-	TGTGCCAGCAGGGCTGGGGGGAGCCTAGATACGCAGTATTTT	CASRAGGSLDTQYF
-	14	TRBV12-3/TRBV12-4	TRBJ1-6	TRBD1	TGTGCCAGCAGTGGGGGACAGGATAATTCACCCCTCCACTTT	CASSGGQDNSPLHF
-	14	TRBV20-1	TRBJ2-7	TRBD2	TGCAGTGCTAGACGCCTAGCGGCGAACTACGAGCAGTACTTC	CSARRLAANYEQYF
once	15	TRBV20-1	TRBJ2-7	TRBD1	TGCAGTGCTAGAGAAAGACAGGGGGGGACCTACGAGCAGTACTTC	CSARERQGGTYEQYF
once	14	TRBV20-1	TRBJ2-7	TRBD2	TGCAGTGCTACTTATAGCGGGAGGCTCTACGAGCAGTACTTC	CSATYSGRLYEQYF
-	15	TRBV6-2/TRBV6-3	TRBJ1-1	-	TGTGCCAGCAGACCAGTTGGACAGCAGAACACTGAAGCTTTCTTT	CASRPVGQQNTEAFF
-	16	TRBV12-3/TRBV12-4	TRBJ1-1	TRBD1	TGTGCCAGCAGTCGCTGGACAGGGCTGATGAACACTGAAGCTTTCTTT	CASSRWTGLMNTEAFF
-	14	TRBV7-2	TRBJ2-5	-	TGTGCCAGCAGCTACCAGGACAACCAAGAGACCCAGTACTTC	CASSYQDNQETQYF
-	16	TRBV14	TRBJ2-1	TRBD2	TGTGCCAGCAGCCCATTGGCTACTAGCGGGAACAATGAGCAGTTCTTC	CASSPLATSGNNEQFF
-	14	TRBV20-1	TRBJ2-2	TRBD1	TGCAGTGCTATGGGACAGGGAAATACCGGGGAGCTGTTTTTT	CSAMGQGNTGELFF